The present T cell receptor (beta chain) was sequenced within a study of T cell repertoires in cytomegalovirus infection. The study's findings and limits: There were HLA-C-restricted CMV-specific TCR beta clonotypes dominating the ex vivo response. The cumulative frequency of public TCR beta families identified carriers of CMV plus the relevant HLA.

Trimming at V came to 3 bases and at J to 4 bases, leaving 3 bases not matched to a gene. The germline gives CDR1 SGHDN, CDR2 FVKESK. This CDR3 is 14 amino acids long. This clonotype appeared a few times. Its specificity is unknown. TCRdb fed the reads into MiXCR, producing one record per CDR3 protein. Counted here are about 900,000 distinct CDR3 sequences, more than 25% occurring once; the ten biggest clones make up about an eighth. The input for sequencing was cultured CD8+ T cells from PBMCs, taken from culture after CMV antigen stimulation. The receptor comes from a human donor in good health (CMV status not recorded). Some clones in this sample may be carry-over from other donors' samples. The chain uses TRBV14 and TRBJ2-1; TRBD1 agrees at 7 bases. The DNA of the CDR3 is TGTGCCAGCAGCCAGAGGGACAGTTACAATGAGCAGTTCTTC. Its translation: CASSQRDSYNEQFF.